This T cell receptor beta chain was sequenced during a study of cytotoxic CD8 clonotypes in ibrutinib-treated CLL. Profiling relied on immunoSEQ multiplex PCR, and the TCRdb table lists in-frame clones only, not all of them. The sample records about 130,000 clones, approximately 81% being singletons. As regards this clone: What it binds is not known.

General study results and limits: An increase in clonality occurred at ibrutinib response, followed by a return toward baseline at progression. Baseline clonality, above age-matched healthy donor levels, tracked circulating CD8+ T-cell counts.

The sequence came from a human donor with chronic lymphocytic leukemia. Material: PBMCs, obtained after 24 months of ibrutinib treatment.

CDR3 region: CSVARLTDYSNQPQHF. CDR3 in DNA: TGCAGCGTTGCCCGGCTCACAGACTATAGCAATCAGCCCCAGCATTTT. The V call is TRBV29-1, the J call TRBJ1-5; D is unresolved. The CDR3 extends over 16 amino acids. Trimming took off 4 bases at V and 0 bases at J, with 16 bases between the two ends. Germline assignment: CDR1 SQVTM and CDR2 ANQGSEA.